This TCR beta chain was sequenced in a study of T-cell reconstitution after alpha-beta-depleted transplantation in children. V lost 6 bases, J lost 2 bases, and 4 bases stayed unmatched. This CDR3 spans 13 amino acids. Germline CDR1 DFQATT, CDR2 SNEGSKA (reference sequence). Study results and limitations: By one year post-transplant, T-cell counts and diversity largely arose from T cells that were newly produced. After transplant, high TCRbeta diversity at day 60 in some patients arose from surviving recipient T cells and thymic progenitors.

This clonotype was observed a few times. Its antigen is unidentified. Molecular barcoding with unique molecular identifiers was used for the TCRbeta library. TCRdb re-called the PCR reads with MiXCR, one entry per CDR3 protein. The sample consists of around 420,000 distinct CDR3 sequences, roughly 17% of them appearing once. This clonotype originated in a boy younger than two who had a stem cell transplant for Wiskott-Aldrich syndrome, so the T cells may come from the graft donor. The sequencing here drew on PBMCs, mostly from graft donor cells, taken 360 days after TCRalphabeta/CD19-depleted stem cell transplant. The V call is TRBV20-1, the J call TRBJ2-7, with 10 bases matching TRBD2. The CDR3 loop reads CSATLAGAYEQYF. In DNA, the CDR3 is TGCAGTGCCACCCTAGCGGGGGCCTACGAGCAGTACTTC.